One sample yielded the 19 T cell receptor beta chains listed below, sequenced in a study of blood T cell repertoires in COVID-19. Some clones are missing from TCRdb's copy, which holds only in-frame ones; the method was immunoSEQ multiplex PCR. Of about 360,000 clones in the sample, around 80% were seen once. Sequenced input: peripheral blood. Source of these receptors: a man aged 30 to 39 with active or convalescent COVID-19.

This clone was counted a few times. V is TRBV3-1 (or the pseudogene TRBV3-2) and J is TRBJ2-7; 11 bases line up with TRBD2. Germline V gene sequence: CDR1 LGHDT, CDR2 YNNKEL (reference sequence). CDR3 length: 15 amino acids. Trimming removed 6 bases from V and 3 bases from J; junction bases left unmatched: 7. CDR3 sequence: CASRLTSGSFYEQYF. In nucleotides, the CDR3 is TGTGCCAGCAGACTCACTAGCGGGAGCTTCTACGAGCAGTACTTC.

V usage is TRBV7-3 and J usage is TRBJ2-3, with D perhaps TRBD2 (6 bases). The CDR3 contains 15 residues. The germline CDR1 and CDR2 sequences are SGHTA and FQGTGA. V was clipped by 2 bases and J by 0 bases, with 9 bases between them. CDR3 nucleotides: TGTGCCAGCAGCTTAGTGGGGACTAGCACAGATACGCAGTATTTT. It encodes CASSLVGTSTDTQYF.

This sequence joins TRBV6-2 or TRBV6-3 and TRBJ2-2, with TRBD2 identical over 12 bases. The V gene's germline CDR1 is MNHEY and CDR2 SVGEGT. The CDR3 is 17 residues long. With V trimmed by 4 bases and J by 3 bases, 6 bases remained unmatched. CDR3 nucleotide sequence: TGTGCCAGCAGTTGGCTAGCGGGAGGGCCAGACACCGGGGAGCTGTTTTTT. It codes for CASSWLAGGPDTGELFF.

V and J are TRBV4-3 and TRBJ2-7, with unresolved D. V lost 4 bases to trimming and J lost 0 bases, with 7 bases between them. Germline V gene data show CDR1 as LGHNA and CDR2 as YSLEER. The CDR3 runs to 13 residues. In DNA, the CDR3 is TGCGCCAGCAGCCCCTACCCCTCCTACGAGCAGTACTTC. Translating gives CASSPYPSYEQYF.

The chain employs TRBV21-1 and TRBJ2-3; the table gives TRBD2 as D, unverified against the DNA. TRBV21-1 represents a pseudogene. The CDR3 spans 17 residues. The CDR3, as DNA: TGTGCCAGCAGCTTCCCCTTTAAGCGGGAATGCACAGATACGCAGTATTTT. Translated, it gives CASSFPFKRECTDTQYF.

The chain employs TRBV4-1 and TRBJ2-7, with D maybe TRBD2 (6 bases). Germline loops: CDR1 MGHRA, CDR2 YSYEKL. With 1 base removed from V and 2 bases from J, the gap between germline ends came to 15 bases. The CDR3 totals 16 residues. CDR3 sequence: CASSQVAGRTTYEQYF. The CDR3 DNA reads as TGCGCCAGCAGCCAAGTTGCGGGACGTACCACCTACGAGCAGTACTTC.

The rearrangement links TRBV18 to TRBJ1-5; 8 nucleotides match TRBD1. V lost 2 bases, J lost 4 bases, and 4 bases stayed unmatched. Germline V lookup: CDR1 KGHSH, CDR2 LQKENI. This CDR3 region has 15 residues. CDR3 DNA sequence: TGTGCCAGCTCACCAGTCCAGGGGGCGAATCAGCCCCAGCATTTT. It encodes CASSPVQGANQPQHF.

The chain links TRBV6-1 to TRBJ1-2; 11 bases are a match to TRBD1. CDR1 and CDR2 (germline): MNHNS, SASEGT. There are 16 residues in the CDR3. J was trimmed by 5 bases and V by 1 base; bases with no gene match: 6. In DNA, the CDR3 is TGTGCCAGCAGTGAAGGGTCGGGACAGGGGGGTTATGGCTACACCTTC. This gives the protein CASSEGSGQGGYGYTF.

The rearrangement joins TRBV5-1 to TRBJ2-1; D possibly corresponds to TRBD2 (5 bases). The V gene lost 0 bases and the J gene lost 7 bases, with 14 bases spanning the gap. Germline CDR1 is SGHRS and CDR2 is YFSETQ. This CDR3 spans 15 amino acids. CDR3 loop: CASSLDFGLINEQFF. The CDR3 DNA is TGCGCCAGCAGCTTGGATTTCGGACTCATTAATGAGCAGTTCTTC.

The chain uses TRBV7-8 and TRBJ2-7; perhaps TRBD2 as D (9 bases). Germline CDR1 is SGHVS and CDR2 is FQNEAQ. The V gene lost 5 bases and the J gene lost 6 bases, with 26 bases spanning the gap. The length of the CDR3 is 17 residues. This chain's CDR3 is CASSRDRGLAGAGEQYF. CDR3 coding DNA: TGTGCCAGCAGCCGAGACAGGGGATTAGCGGGGGCAGGCGAGCAGTACTTC.

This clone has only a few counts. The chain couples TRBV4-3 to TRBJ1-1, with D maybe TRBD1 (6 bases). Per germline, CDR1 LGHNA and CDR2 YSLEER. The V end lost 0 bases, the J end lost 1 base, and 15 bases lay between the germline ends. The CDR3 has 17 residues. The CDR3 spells CASSQERPGVWNTEAFF. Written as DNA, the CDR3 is TGCGCCAGCAGCCAAGAAAGGCCAGGGGTGTGGAACACTGAAGCTTTCTTT.

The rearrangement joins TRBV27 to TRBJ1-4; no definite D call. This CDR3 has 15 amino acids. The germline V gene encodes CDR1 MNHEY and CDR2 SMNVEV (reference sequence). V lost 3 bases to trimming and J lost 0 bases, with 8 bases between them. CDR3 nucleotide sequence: TGTGCCAGCAGTTTCGGGGTTACAACTAATGAAAAACTGTTTTTT. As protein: CASSFGVTTNEKLFF. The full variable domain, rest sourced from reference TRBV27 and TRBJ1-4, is EAQVTQNPRYLITVTGKKLTVTCSQNMNHEYMSWYRQDPGLGLRQIYYSMNVEVTDKGDVPEGYKVSRKEKRNFPLILESPSPNQTSLYFCASSFGVTTNEKLFFGSGTQLSVL.

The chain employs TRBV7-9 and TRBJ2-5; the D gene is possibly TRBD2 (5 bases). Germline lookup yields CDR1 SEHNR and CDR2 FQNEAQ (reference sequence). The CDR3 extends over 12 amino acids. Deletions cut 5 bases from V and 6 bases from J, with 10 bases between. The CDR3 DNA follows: TGTGCCAGCAGCCCCCGGGGTCAGACCCAGTACTTC. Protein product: CASSPRGQTQYF.

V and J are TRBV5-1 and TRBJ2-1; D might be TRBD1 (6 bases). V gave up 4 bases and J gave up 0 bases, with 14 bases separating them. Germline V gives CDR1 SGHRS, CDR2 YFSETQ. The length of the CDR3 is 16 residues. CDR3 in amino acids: CASSVQGIGSYNEQFF. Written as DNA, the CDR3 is TGCGCCAGCAGCGTCCAGGGGATCGGCTCCTACAATGAGCAGTTCTTC.

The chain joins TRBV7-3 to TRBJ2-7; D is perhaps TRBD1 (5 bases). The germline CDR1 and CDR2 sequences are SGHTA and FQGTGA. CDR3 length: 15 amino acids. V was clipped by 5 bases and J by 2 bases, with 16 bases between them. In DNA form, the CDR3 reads TGTGCCAGCAGCCCTACGCGTTCAGGGACCTACGAGCAGTACTTC. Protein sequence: CASSPTRSGTYEQYF.

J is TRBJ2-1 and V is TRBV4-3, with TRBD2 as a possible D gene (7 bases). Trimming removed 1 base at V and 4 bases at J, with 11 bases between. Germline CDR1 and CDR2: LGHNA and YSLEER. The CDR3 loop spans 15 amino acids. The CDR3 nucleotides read TGCGCCAGCAGCCAAGGGGGGGGCAGATACAATGAGCAGTTCTTC. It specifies CASSQGGGRYNEQFF.

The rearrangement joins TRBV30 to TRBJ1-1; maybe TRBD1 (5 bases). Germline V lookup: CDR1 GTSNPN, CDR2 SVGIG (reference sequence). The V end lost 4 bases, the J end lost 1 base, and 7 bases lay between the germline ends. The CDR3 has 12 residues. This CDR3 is CAWMGQNTEAFF. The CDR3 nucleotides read TGTGCCTGGATGGGGCAGAACACTGAAGCTTTCTTT.

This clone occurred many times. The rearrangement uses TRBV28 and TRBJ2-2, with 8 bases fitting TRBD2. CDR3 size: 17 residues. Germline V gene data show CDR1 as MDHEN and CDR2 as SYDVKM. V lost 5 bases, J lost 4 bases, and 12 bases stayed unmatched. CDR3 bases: TGTGCCAGCAGTCAACCGGAGGGGCGGGAGGTCACCGGGGAGCTGTTTTTT. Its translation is CASSQPEGREVTGELFF.

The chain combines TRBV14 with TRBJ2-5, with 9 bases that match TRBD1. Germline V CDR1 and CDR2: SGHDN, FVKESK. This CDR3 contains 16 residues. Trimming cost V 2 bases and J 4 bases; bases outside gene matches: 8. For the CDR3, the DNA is TGTGCCAGCAGCCAATGGCCGGGACAGGGTCGAGAGACCCAGTACTTC. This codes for CASSQWPGQGRETQYF.